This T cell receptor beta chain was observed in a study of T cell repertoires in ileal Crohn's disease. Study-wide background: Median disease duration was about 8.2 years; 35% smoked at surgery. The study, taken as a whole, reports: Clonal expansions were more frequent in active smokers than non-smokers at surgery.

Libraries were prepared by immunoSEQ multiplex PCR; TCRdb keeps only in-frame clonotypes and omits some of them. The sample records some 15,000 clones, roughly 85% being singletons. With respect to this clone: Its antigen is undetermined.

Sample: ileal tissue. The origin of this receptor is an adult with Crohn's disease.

CDR3 in DNA: TGTGCCATCAGGGATAGGACAAGGTCCTACGAGCAGTACTTC. Amino acids: CAIRDRTRSYEQYF. The chain combines TRBV10-3 with TRBJ2-7; the D gene is possibly TRBD1 (5 bases). Trimming stripped 6 bases from V and 1 base from J, with 13 bases between. The length of the CDR3 is 14 residues. The germline V gene has CDR1 ENHRY and CDR2 SYGVKD.